This TCR beta chain comes out of a study of T cell changes during pregnancy in multiple sclerosis. With 5 bases clipped from V and 3 bases from J, the junction kept 14 bases outside the gene matches. Germline CDR1 is SEHNR and CDR2 is FQNEAQ (reference sequence). CDR3 length: 17 amino acids. TCRdb's copy holds only in-frame clones and misses some; the assay was immunoSEQ multiplex PCR. The sample has about 74,000 clones; just over 90% are singletons. This chain links TRBV7-9 with TRBJ1-2; 8 nucleotides align to TRBD1. This TCR derives from a female donor with multiple sclerosis, enrolled in a pregnancy study. The material sequenced was peripheral blood, taken in the third trimester of pregnancy. CDR3 coding DNA: TGTGCCAGCAGCCCGCGACAGGGGCCCAGTAGGTACTATGGCTACACCTTC. The encoded protein is CASSPRQGPSRYYGYTF.